This TCR beta chain is drawn from a study of technical replicates of blood from a handful of donors. In germline, CDR1 is SGHRS, CDR2 YFSETQ. CDR3 length: 12 amino acids. V lost 1 base and J lost 6, with 7 bases in between. Libraries were prepared by immunoSEQ multiplex PCR; TCRdb keeps only in-frame clonotypes and omits some of them. The profile shows about 61,000 clones, around 97% of them singletons. The rearrangement uses TRBV5-1 and TRBJ1-2; perhaps TRBD1 as D (6 bases). The sequenced sample consisted of T cells isolated from PBMCs. The source of this sequence is a human donor in good health. As DNA, the CDR3 is TGCGCCAGCAGCTTGAACAGGGATGGCTACACCTTC. Its protein is CASSLNRDGYTF.